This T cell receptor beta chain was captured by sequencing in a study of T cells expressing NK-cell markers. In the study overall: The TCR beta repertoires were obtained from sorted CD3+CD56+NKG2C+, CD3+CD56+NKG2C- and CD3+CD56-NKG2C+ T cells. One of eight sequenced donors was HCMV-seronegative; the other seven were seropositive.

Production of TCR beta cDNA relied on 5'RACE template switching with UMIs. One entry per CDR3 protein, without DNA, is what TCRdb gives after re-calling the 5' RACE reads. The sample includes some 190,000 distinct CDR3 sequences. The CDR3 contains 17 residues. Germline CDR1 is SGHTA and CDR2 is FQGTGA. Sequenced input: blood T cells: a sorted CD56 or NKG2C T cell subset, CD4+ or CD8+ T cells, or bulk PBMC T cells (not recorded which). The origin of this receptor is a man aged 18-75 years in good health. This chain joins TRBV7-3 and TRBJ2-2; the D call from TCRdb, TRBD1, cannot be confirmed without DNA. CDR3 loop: CASSLLGTGANTGELFF.